These 16 T cell receptor beta chains were all obtained from the same sample, sequenced in a study of T cells in Graves' hyperthyroidism and ophthalmopathy (dated by TCRdb to about 2019). Receptors were amplified or captured by multiplex PCR. Sequencing instrument: Illumina HiSeq 2000. Amplification of TCR beta CDR3 regions was carried out from RNA transcripts. For the first round of RT-PCR on the TCR CDR3, the HTBI primer set was used together with the Qiagen OneStep RT-PCR kit. TCRdb handled the public reads itself, with Q25 trimming in fastp and clone calling in MiXCR, and kept productive beta chains. Rows matching on CDR3 protein sequence are summarized as one entry with the most common DNA and genes. Across this sample there are over 550,000 distinct CDR3 sequences, with over 15% seen only once. 15% to 20% of the sample belongs to the ten largest clones. Specimen: blood. These receptors were taken from a woman under 30 with Graves' hyperthyroidism.

This chain links TRBV28 with TRBJ2-1, with 8 bases identical to TRBD1. Germline CDR1 and CDR2: MDHEN and SYDVKM. The CDR3 loop spans 14 amino acids. Trimming at V came to 8 bases and at J to 2 bases, leaving 5 bases not matched to a gene. The CDR3 is CASAQGATYNEQFF. The CDR3 bases are TGTGCCAGCGCCCAGGGGGCCACCTACAATGAGCAGTTCTTC. Using reference TRBV28 and TRBJ2-1 for the parts outside the CDR3, the full variable domain is DVKVTQSSRYLVKRTGEKVFLECVQDMDHENMFWYRQDPGLGLRLIYFSYDVKMKEKGDIPEGYSVSREKKERFSLILESASTNQTSMYLCASAQGATYNEQFFGPGTRLTVL.

V usage is TRBV19 and J usage is TRBJ1-5; 10 bases agree with TRBD1. V lost 5 bases, J lost 4 bases, and 5 bases stayed unmatched. The CDR3 loop spans 15 amino acids. Per the germline V gene, CDR1 is LNHDA and CDR2 is SQIVND (reference sequence). The DNA for the CDR3 is TGTGCCAGTAGTGTACGGACAGGGGGGAATCAGCCCCAGCATTTT. Translating gives CASSVRTGGNQPQHF. Drawing the rest from reference TRBV19 and TRBJ1-5, the complete variable domain is DGGITQSPKYLFRKEGQNVTLSCEQNLNHDAMYWYRQDPGQGLRLIYYSQIVNDFQKGDIAEGYSVSREKKESFPLTVTSAQKNPTAFYLCASSVRTGGNQPQHFGDGTRLSIL.

This clonotype was detected many times. The chain recombines TRBV3-1 with TRBJ1-5; D remains unclear. The length of the CDR3 is 12 residues. Germline-derived CDR1 and CDR2 are LGHDT and YNNKEL (reference sequence). The ends were cut back, 4 bases at V and 6 bases at J, with 7 bases in the middle. The CDR3 nucleotides are TGTGCCAGCAGCCCGAGCGGTCAGCCCCAGCATTTT. This sequence encodes CASSPSGQPQHF.

This clonotype has only a few counts. This chain links TRBV29-1 with TRBJ1-1; D perhaps matches TRBD1 (5 bases). Trimming cost V 4 bases and J 2 bases, with 11 bases left between them. This CDR3 has 13 residues. CDR1 is SQVTM and CDR2 is ANQGSEA in the germline V gene. The CDR3 DNA reads TGCAGCGTTGGACGACAGACCAACACTGAAGCTTTCTTT. Its protein is CSVGRQTNTEAFF.

V gene TRBV27 combines with J gene TRBJ1-3; D is possibly TRBD1 (6 bases). This CDR3 spans 16 amino acids. Trimming removed 2 bases from V and 2 bases from J, with 13 bases in between. Germline loops: CDR1 MNHEY, CDR2 SMNVEV (reference sequence). CDR3 in amino acids: CASSLNRRDTGNTIYF. The CDR3 nucleotides are TGTGCCAGCAGTTTAAACCGCCGGGACACTGGAAACACCATATATTTT.

This clonotype came up many times. The chain links TRBV20-1 to TRBJ2-5; TRBD1 is a possible D gene (6 bases). Deletions cut 3 bases from V and 4 bases from J, with 9 bases between. In germline, CDR1 is DFQATT, CDR2 SNEGSKA (reference sequence). The CDR3 spans 12 residues. This CDR3 reads CSARARGETQYF. CDR3 nucleotides: TGCAGTGCTAGGGCCAGGGGAGAGACCCAGTACTTC.

This clonotype was picked up many times. The rearrangement uses TRBV5-5 and TRBJ2-7; no reliable D call. Germline V gene lookup returns CDR1 SGHKS and CDR2 YYEKEE (reference sequence). The CDR3 runs to 13 residues. V was cut by 4 bases and J by 3 bases, with 11 bases left in between. CDR3 sequence reads: CASSPDAFYEQYF. The CDR3 DNA is TGTGCCAGCAGCCCCGACGCCTTCTACGAGCAGTACTTC.

This clonotype appeared many times. The J gene is TRBJ1-4, the V gene TRBV6-1; D call uncertain. This CDR3 is built from 17 residues. V was pared by 2 bases and J by 0 bases, with 13 bases between. Germline assignment: CDR1 MNHNS and CDR2 SASEGT. The CDR3 DNA is TGTGCCAGCAGTGAACGGGAGGTTGGTGCAACTAATGAAAAACTGTTTTTT. This encodes CASSEREVGATNEKLFF.

V is TRBV3-1 and J is TRBJ1-4; D call uncertain. The germline V and J ends were trimmed by 0 bases and 0 bases, with 8 bases remaining between them. CDR3 length: 16 amino acids. Germline loops: CDR1 LGHDT, CDR2 YNNKEL (reference sequence). The CDR3 DNA is TGTGCCAGCAGCCAAGAGTTTCCCGCAACTAATGAAAAACTGTTTTTT. It translates to CASSQEFPATNEKLFF.

On this clonotype: A read error may account for a junction end that differs from germline. This chain links TRBV7-9 with TRBJ2-1, with TRBD2 as a possible D gene (6 bases). CDR3 length equals 16 residues. The germline gives CDR1 SEHNR, CDR2 FQNEAQ (reference sequence). The CDR3 DNA sequence: TGTGCCAGCAGCTTAGCCCGCTCACTAGCCGATAATGGGCAGTTCTTC. Amino acid sequence: CASSLARSLADNGQFF. Drawing the rest from reference TRBV7-9 and TRBJ2-1, the complete variable domain is DTGVSQNPRHKITKRGQNVTFRCDPISEHNRLYWYRQTLGQGPEFLTYFQNEAQLEKSRLLSDRFSAERPKGSFSTLEIQRTEQGDSAMYLCASSLARSLADNGQFFGPGTRLTVL.

The sample holds many counts of this clonotype. This chain connects TRBV12-3 or TRBV12-4 to TRBJ2-1; D uncertain. Trimming removed 3 bases from V and 6 bases from J, with 12 bases in between. This CDR3 comprises 14 residues. The chain's CDR3 is CASSFIGRTNEQFF. Written as DNA, the CDR3 is TGTGCCAGCAGTTTTATCGGACGGACCAATGAGCAGTTCTTC.

Details on this clonotype: This may be a read error, as it is one base from a much larger clone. The V and J genes are TRBV20-1 and TRBJ1-6; 7 bases are shared with TRBD1. Germline V gives CDR1 DFQATT, CDR2 SNEGSKA (reference sequence). CDR3 size: 13 residues. CDR3 coding DNA: TGCAGTGCTAGATTACAGGGGAATTCACGCCTCCACTTT. Its translation: CSARLQGNSRLHF.

Ten or more counts support this clonotype. The chain carries TRBV28 and TRBJ1-2; 9 nucleotides line up with TRBD1. Looked up from germline, CDR1 is MDHEN and CDR2 is SYDVKM. The V and J ends lost 5 bases and 2 bases, in that order; junction bases with no gene match: 6. This CDR3 region has 15 residues. CDR3 protein: CASSAAGTGNYGYTF. The CDR3, as DNA: TGTGCCAGCAGTGCCGCCGGGACAGGGAACTATGGCTACACCTTC.

This clonotype was seen once. The junction departs from germline at one end; a sequencing error may be responsible. V is TRBV12-3 or TRBV12-4 and J is TRBJ1-1; D gene uncertain. The CDR3 length is 11 residues. This chain's CDR3 is CASSHDYEPFF. The DNA of the CDR3 is TGTGCCAGCAGCCATGATTATGAACCTTTCTTT.

This clonotype has just a few counts. The genes are TRBV4-1 and TRBJ1-5, with TRBD1 identical over 8 bases. The CDR3 is 14 residues long. From germline, CDR1 is MGHRA and CDR2 YSYEKL. The trim removed 1 base at V and 4 bases at J, leaving 0 bases unmatched. CDR3 sequence: CASSQGQGNQPQHF. Here the CDR3 DNA reads TGCGCCAGCAGCCAAGGACAGGGGAATCAGCCCCAGCATTTT.

Many counts were recorded for this clonotype. V usage is TRBV7-2 and J usage is TRBJ2-5; 12 bases are shared with TRBD2. The V gene's germline CDR1 is SGHTA and CDR2 FQGNSA. V trimming: 1 base; J trimming: 5 bases; junction bases outside the gene matches: 5. The CDR3 extends over 16 amino acids. The chain's CDR3 is CASSLETSGSLETQYF. The DNA for the CDR3 is TGTGCCAGCAGCTTAGAGACTAGCGGGAGCTTGGAGACCCAGTACTTC.